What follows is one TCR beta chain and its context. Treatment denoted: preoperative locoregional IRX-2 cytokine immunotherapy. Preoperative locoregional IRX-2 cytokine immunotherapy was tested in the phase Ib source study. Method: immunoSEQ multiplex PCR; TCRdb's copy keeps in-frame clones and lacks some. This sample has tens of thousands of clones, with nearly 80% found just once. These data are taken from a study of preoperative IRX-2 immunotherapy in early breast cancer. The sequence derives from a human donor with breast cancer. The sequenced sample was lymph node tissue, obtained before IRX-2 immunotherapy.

The CDR3 reads CASSLETSGVSYNEQFF. The CDR3 DNA sequence: TGCGCCAGCAGCTTGGAAACTAGCGGGGTTTCCTACAATGAGCAGTTCTTC. The chain recombines TRBV5-1 with TRBJ2-1; TRBD2 agrees at 10 bases. CDR3 size: 17 residues. Germline lookup yields CDR1 SGHRS and CDR2 YFSETQ. Trimming removed 0 bases from V and 1 base from J; junction bases left unmatched: 4.